The 32 T cell receptor beta chains below all came from one sample that was sequenced in a study of patients and donors after allogeneic stem cell transplantation. TCRdb re-called the RT-PCR reads through MiXCR, storing one row per CDR3 protein. This sample yields some 60,000 distinct CDR3 sequences, of which about an eighth are seen a single time; around 30% belongs to the top ten. The source material was blood, either unsorted or a sorted T cell fraction (not recorded which). The receptors originated from a human donor who was either an allogeneic HSCT recipient or a stem cell or donor lymphocyte infusion donor (not recorded which). It is not recorded whose cells these are; they may come from a transplant donor.

This clonotype was picked up a small number of times. The chain couples TRBV14 to TRBJ2-2; 12 nucleotides agree with TRBD1. The CDR3 totals 15 residues. Unmatched junction bases numbered 4, after V lost 6 bases and J lost 5 bases. Germline V gives CDR1 SGHDN, CDR2 FVKESK. The CDR3 loop is CASRGQGARTGELFF. CDR3 nucleotide sequence: TGTGCCAGCAGGGGACAGGGGGCGCGAACCGGGGAGCTGTTTTTT.

This clonotype has a handful of counts. V usage is TRBV29-1 and J usage is TRBJ2-1, with D unresolved. The CDR3 has 12 residues. The V end was cut by 4 bases, the J end by 9 bases, with 13 bases between. The germline V gene has CDR1 SQVTM and CDR2 ANQGSEA. The CDR3 DNA is TGCAGCGTTGGACCGTATAACGGTGAGCAGTTCTTC. It yields the protein CSVGPYNGEQFF.

The V gene is TRBV28, the J gene TRBJ2-5; 7 bases fit TRBD1. Germline assignment: CDR1 MDHEN and CDR2 SYDVKM. V lost 1 base and J lost 2; bases outside the gene matches: 7. The CDR3 length is 16 residues. This chain's CDR3 is CASSLFGVRGQETQYF. The CDR3 DNA follows: TGTGCCAGCAGTTTATTCGGGGTCAGGGGGCAAGAGACCCAGTACTTC.

There are a few counts of this clonotype. The genes are TRBV11-3 and TRBJ2-1; 13 bases line up with TRBD2. Unmatched junction bases numbered 5, after V lost 6 bases and J lost 6 bases. The CDR3 sequence is 15 residues long. CDR1 is SGHNT and CDR2 is YENEEA in the germline V gene. Here the CDR3 DNA reads TGTGCCAGCAGGCCCGGGACTAGCGGGGCCAATGAGCAGTTCTTC. Residues: CASRPGTSGANEQFF.

This clonotype was observed at least ten times. The V call is TRBV5-1, the J call TRBJ1-2; unclear D gene. This CDR3 has 13 residues. With 5 bases removed from V and 13 bases from J, the gap between germline ends came to 21 bases. In germline, CDR1 is SGHRS, CDR2 YFSETQ. The CDR3 bases are TGCGCCAGCAGTTATGGACCTTCCTCCCGGAGCACCTTC. Translated, it gives CASSYGPSSRSTF. Variable domain in full (rest from reference TRBV5-1 and TRBJ1-2): KAGVTQTPRYLIKTRGQQVTLSCSPISGHRSVSWYQQTPGQGLQFLFEYFSETQRNKGNFPGRFSGRQFSNSRSEMNVSTLELGDSALYLCASSYGPSSRSTFGSGTRLTVV.

This clonotype has a handful of counts. The J gene is TRBJ2-1, the V gene TRBV5-1, with D hard to call. The CDR3 has 12 amino acids. The germline CDR1 and CDR2 sequences are SGHRS and YFSETQ. The V gene lost 4 bases and the J gene lost 6 bases, with 8 bases spanning the gap. The CDR3: CASSATGNEQFF. Written as DNA, the CDR3 is TGCGCCAGCAGCGCTACTGGCAATGAGCAGTTCTTC.

In its sample, this clonotype was seen many times. The chain couples TRBV20-1 to TRBJ1-5, with no clear D. V lost 6 bases, J lost 3 bases, and 15 bases lay in between. Looked up from germline, CDR1 is DFQATT and CDR2 is SNEGSKA (reference sequence). CDR3 size: 14 residues. Here the CDR3 DNA reads TGCAGTGCCTTCCGGGAAACCCCCAATCAGCCCCAGCATTTT. It codes for CSAFRETPNQPQHF.

In its sample, this clonotype was seen a few times. The chain uses TRBV12-3 or TRBV12-4 and TRBJ1-2; D gene ambiguous. The CDR3 is 17 amino acids. The V end lost 2 bases, the J end lost 2 bases, and 18 bases lay between the germline ends. CDR3 sequence (DNA): TGTGCCAGCAGTTTAAGAATGGGCAGGCAGGTCAACTATGGCTACACCTTC. The encoded protein is CASSLRMGRQVNYGYTF.

This clonotype has only a few counts. V usage is TRBV6-5 and J usage is TRBJ1-2, with D unclear. Deletions cut 2 bases from V and 1 base from J, with 14 bases between. Germline values: CDR1 MNHEY, CDR2 SVGAGI. The CDR3 loop spans 16 amino acids. The DNA for the CDR3 is TGTGCCAGCAGTTACGGCCCGGGGAAGAATAACTATGGCTACACCTTC. This encodes CASSYGPGKNNYGYTF.

The chain recombines TRBV9 with TRBJ1-1; a weak D match, TRBD1 (5 bases). From germline, CDR1 is SGDLS and CDR2 YYNGEE. Trimming took off 0 bases at V and 3 bases at J, with 12 bases between the two ends. This CDR3 has 15 residues. The CDR3 DNA sequence: TGTGCCAGCAGCGTAGAGGGCTTCAGGGACACTGAAGCTTTCTTT. This codes for CASSVEGFRDTEAFF.

The V gene is TRBV7-9, the J gene TRBJ2-2, with 8 bases aligning to TRBD2. Per germline, CDR1 SEHNR and CDR2 FQNEAQ (reference sequence). Unmatched junction bases numbered 4, after V lost 2 bases and J lost 5 bases. The CDR3 is 15 amino acids. The CDR3 DNA reads TGTGCCAGCAGCTTACAGGCGGGAGGTACCGGGGAGCTGTTTTTT. It translates to CASSLQAGGTGELFF. Combining the CDR3 with reference TRBV7-9 and TRBJ2-2 gives the whole variable domain DTGVSQNPRHKITKRGQNVTFRCDPISEHNRLYWYRQTLGQGPEFLTYFQNEAQLEKSRLLSDRFSAERPKGSFSTLEIQRTEQGDSAMYLCASSLQAGGTGELFFGEGSRLTVL.

This clonotype was counted ten times or more. This chain links TRBV27 with TRBJ1-5; D is perhaps TRBD1 (6 bases). Germline CDR1 is MNHEY and CDR2 is SMNVEV (reference sequence). This CDR3 has 14 residues. V was cut by 6 bases and J by 5 bases, with 14 bases left in between. The CDR3 nucleotides are TGTGCCAGCAGCCTACGAGGGGGTGATCAGCCCCAGCATTTT. It encodes CASSLRGGDQPQHF.

This chain uses TRBV7-6 with TRBJ1-6; 9 bases match TRBD1. V dropped 1 base and J dropped 10; count of bases not matched to a gene: 5. Germline CDR1 SGHVS, CDR2 FNYEAQ. The CDR3 totals 15 residues. The CDR3 nucleotides are TGTGCCAGCAGCTTAGAACAGGGGGCCGGCTCACCCCTCCACTTT. Translated, it gives CASSLEQGAGSPLHF.

The table lists this clonotype with many counts. The chain has TRBV10-3 and TRBJ2-7; the match to TRBD1 covers 8 bases. The J segment lost 2 bases and the V segment lost 6 bases, leaving 3 bases of the junction unmatched. CDR3 length: 13 residues. CDR1 is ENHRY, CDR2 SYGVKD, per germline. The CDR3 is CAISTTGAYEQYF. DNA of the CDR3: TGTGCCATCAGCACGACAGGGGCCTACGAGCAGTACTTC.

Many counts were recorded for this clonotype. V is TRBV5-4 and J is TRBJ1-1; TRBD1 might be the D (5 bases). Germline V gene data show CDR1 as SGHNT and CDR2 as YYREEE (reference sequence). Trimming took 4 bases from V and 5 from J, leaving 12 bases between them. This CDR3 has 13 amino acids. For the CDR3, the DNA is TGTGCCAGCAGCCCTGACCCAGGGACTGAAGCTTTCTTT. It specifies CASSPDPGTEAFF. Full variable domain (missing parts from reference TRBV5-4 and TRBJ1-1): ETGVTQSPTHLIKTRGQQVTLRCSSQSGHNTVSWYQQALGQGPQFIFQYYREEENGRGNFPPRFSGLQFPNYSSELNVNALELDDSALYLCASSPDPGTEAFFGQGTRLTVV.

The V call is TRBV6-5, the J call TRBJ1-3; TRBD1 might be the D (5 bases). Trimming stripped 0 bases from V and 3 bases from J, with 18 bases between. The CDR3 is made up of 18 amino acids. The germline CDR1 and CDR2 sequences are MNHEY and SVGAGI. CDR3 sequence: CASSYSRVAIRGGNTIYF. The CDR3 DNA reads as TGTGCCAGCAGTTACTCTCGTGTGGCGATAAGGGGTGGAAACACCATATATTTT.

This clonotype came up a few times. This chain uses TRBV20-1 with TRBJ2-7; 10 nucleotides agree with TRBD1. The CDR3 loop spans 14 amino acids. Germline-derived CDR1 and CDR2 are DFQATT and SNEGSKA (reference sequence). After removal of 5 bases from V and 5 bases from J, the junction contained 9 bases not matched to a gene. CDR3 residues: CSAQTGTGVHEQYF. Written as DNA, the CDR3 is TGCAGTGCTCAGACCGGGACAGGGGTCCACGAGCAGTACTTC.

The V call is TRBV7-8, the J call TRBJ2-1; the D gene is possibly TRBD1 (5 bases). The CDR3 loop spans 14 amino acids. The germline V and J ends were trimmed by 6 bases and 7 bases, with 16 bases remaining between them. In germline, CDR1 is SGHVS, CDR2 FQNEAQ. CDR3 DNA sequence: TGTGCCAGCAGAAACTGGCCAGGGTCAAATGAGCAGTTCTTC. Residues: CASRNWPGSNEQFF. The variable domain in full, completed from reference TRBV7-8 and TRBJ2-1, reads GAGVSQSPRYKVAKRGQDVALRCDPISGHVSLFWYQQALGQGPEFLTYFQNEAQLDKSGLPSDRFFAERPEGSVSTLKIQRTQQEDSAVYLCASRNWPGSNEQFFGPGTRLTVL.

This clonotype showed up just a few times. The chain uses TRBV5-1 and TRBJ2-5; TRBD1 matches at 7 bases. The germline CDR1 and CDR2 sequences are SGHRS and YFSETQ. This CDR3 is built from 16 residues. Losses at the gene ends were 0 bases for V and 3 bases for J; bases not matched to a gene: 8. The chain's CDR3 is CASSLGVTTGEETQYF. CDR3 nucleotides: TGCGCCAGCAGCTTGGGCGTTACCACAGGGGAAGAGACCCAGTACTTC.

This sequence joins TRBV18 and TRBJ1-2; D may be TRBD1 (5 bases). The length of the CDR3 is 13 residues. CDR1 and CDR2 from the germline V gene are KGHSH and LQKENI. V dropped 2 bases and J dropped 8 bases, with 12 bases sitting between them. This chain's CDR3 is CASSPGTARGYTF. Here the CDR3 DNA reads TGTGCCAGCTCACCAGGGACGGCCAGGGGCTACACCTTC.

This clonotype has only a few counts. This chain joins TRBV12-3 or TRBV12-4 and TRBJ1-5, with TRBD1 identical over 8 bases. The V and J ends lost 3 bases and 6 bases, in that order; junction bases with no gene match: 4. The CDR3 is 14 residues long. The CDR3: CASSFSGGGQPQHF. The CDR3 nucleotides read TGTGCCAGCAGTTTCTCAGGGGGCGGTCAGCCCCAGCATTTT.

V usage is TRBV7-2 and J usage is TRBJ2-2, with D tentatively TRBD1 (6 bases). V was trimmed by 4 bases and J by 4 bases, leaving 16 bases between them. CDR3 length: 16 residues. In germline, CDR1 is SGHTA, CDR2 FQGNSA. The DNA for the CDR3 is TGTGCCAGCAGCTCGTCCTTGACAGGACTCACCGGGGAGCTGTTTTTT. Translation gives CASSSSLTGLTGELFF. Supplemented by reference TRBV7-2 and TRBJ2-2, the full variable domain reads GAGVSQSPSNKVTEKGKDVELRCDPISGHTALYWYRQSLGQGLEFLIYFQGNSAPDKSGLPSDRFSAERTGGSVSTLTIQRTQQEDSAVYLCASSSSLTGLTGELFFGEGSRLTVL.

This clonotype was seen a handful of times. This rearrangement joins TRBV12-3 or TRBV12-4 to TRBJ2-3; 9 positions match TRBD2. CDR3 length: 16 amino acids. The ends lost 4 bases at V and 5 bases at J; junction bases unmatched: 10. CDR3 in DNA: TGTGCCAGCAGTTCCTTTAGCGGGAGCCCCATAGATACGCAGTATTTT. This encodes CASSSFSGSPIDTQYF.

This clonotype came up many times. The J gene is TRBJ2-5, the V gene TRBV6-6; D unresolved. This CDR3 region has 13 residues. The germline V gene has CDR1 MNHNY and CDR2 SVGAGI (reference sequence). Trimming shortened V by 2 bases and J by 1 base, and 5 bases separated the two germline ends. As DNA, the CDR3 is TGTGCCAGCAGTTACCTTAGCCAAGAGACCCAGTACTTC. It codes for CASSYLSQETQYF.

This clonotype turned up a few times. J is TRBJ2-5 and V is TRBV19, with 10 bases lining up with TRBD2. Unmatched junction bases numbered 2, after V lost 3 bases and J lost 4 bases. The CDR3 spans 14 residues. Germline CDR1 and CDR2: LNHDA and SQIVND (reference sequence). CDR3 sequence: CASSMRTSGETQYF. CDR3 coding DNA: TGTGCCAGTAGTATGAGGACTAGCGGAGAGACCCAGTACTTC. The full variable domain, completed using reference TRBV19 and TRBJ2-5, is DGGITQSPKYLFRKEGQNVTLSCEQNLNHDAMYWYRQDPGQGLRLIYYSQIVNDFQKGDIAEGYSVSREKKESFPLTVTSAQKNPTAFYLCASSMRTSGETQYFGPGTRLLVL.

The table lists this clonotype with a few counts. The chain combines TRBV6-6 with TRBJ1-1, with D perhaps matching TRBD1 (5 bases). The germline gives CDR1 MNHNY, CDR2 SVGAGI (reference sequence). Trimming shortened V by 6 bases and J by 1 base, and 18 bases separated the two germline ends. This CDR3 has 16 residues. CDR3 amino acids: CASSRYDSATNTEAFF. The CDR3 DNA is TGTGCCAGCAGCCGATATGACAGCGCGACGAACACTGAAGCTTTCTTT.

Only a few counts were recorded for this clonotype. CDR3 sequence: CASSYSNDGGKTF. The CDR3 coding sequence is TGTGCCAGCAGTTACTCAAACGACGGCGGCAAGACCTTC. This chain uses TRBV6-5 with TRBJ1-2; D not resolved. The CDR3 length is 13 residues. V was shortened by 0 bases and J by 14 bases, with 16 bases between the two germline ends. Germline V lookup: CDR1 MNHEY, CDR2 SVGAGI.

The V and J genes are TRBV18 and TRBJ2-5; possibly TRBD2 for D (6 bases). Trimming shortened V by 2 bases and J by 7 bases, and 23 bases separated the two germline ends. Germline loops: CDR1 KGHSH, CDR2 LQKENI. This CDR3 contains 17 residues. CDR3 protein: CASSPILGLNPRGTQYF. DNA of the CDR3: TGTGCCAGCTCACCAATACTTGGACTAAACCCAAGAGGGACCCAGTACTTC.

This clonotype appeared a few times. The CDR3 sequence: CASSLFKTRDYGYTF. CDR3 DNA: TGTGCCAGCAGTTTATTCAAGACCCGGGACTATGGCTACACCTTC. The genes are TRBV27 and TRBJ1-2; D unresolved. Trimming cost V 1 base and J 3 bases, with 12 bases left between them. Germline-derived CDR1 and CDR2 are MNHEY and SMNVEV (reference sequence). The CDR3 runs 15 residues.

The chain combines TRBV20-1 with TRBJ2-7, with TRBD1 matching 8 bases. The CDR3 extends over 15 amino acids. The V and J ends lost 0 bases and 4 bases, in that order; junction bases with no gene match: 8. Germline loops: CDR1 DFQATT, CDR2 SNEGSKA (reference sequence). In nucleotides, the CDR3 is TGCAGTGCTAGAGACTTCCGACAGGGGCAGTACGAGCAGTACTTC. Its translation: CSARDFRQGQYEQYF.

This chain's CDR3 is CASSHRSSPDTQYF. CDR3 in DNA: TGTGCCAGCAGCCATAGGTCAAGCCCCGATACGCAGTATTTT. The chain employs TRBV7-2 and TRBJ2-3; no reliable D call. Trimming took 5 bases from V and 6 from J, leaving 15 bases between them. This CDR3 comprises 14 residues. Germline CDR1 reads SGHTA; CDR2 reads FQGNSA.

There are many counts of this clonotype. This chain uses TRBV20-1 with TRBJ1-1, with 9 bases identical to TRBD1. Germline lookup yields CDR1 DFQATT and CDR2 SNEGSKA (reference sequence). The V and J ends lost 2 bases and 10 bases, in that order; junction bases with no gene match: 14. This CDR3 comprises 15 residues. The CDR3 sequence is CSARSITGGEGPAFF. The CDR3 coding sequence is TGCAGTGCTAGATCGATTACAGGGGGCGAAGGGCCAGCTTTCTTT.